This T cell receptor beta chain was recovered during a study of T cells in Graves' hyperthyroidism and ophthalmopathy. The V and J ends lost 0 bases and 5 bases respectively, with 14 bases between them. The germline V gene encodes CDR1 SGHAT and CDR2 FQNNGV. The CDR3 spans 15 residues. Template material for amplifying TCR beta CDR3 regions consisted of RNA transcripts. The HTBI primer set served for first-round RT-PCR of the TCR CDR3. One entry per CDR3 protein results from TCRdb running MiXCR on the multiplex PCR reads. The sample lists hundreds of thousands of distinct CDR3 sequences, approximately 14% occurring once.

The TCR comes from a woman aged 18-35 years with Graves' hyperthyroidism. Sequencing was done on a sample of blood. J is TRBJ2-7 and V is TRBV11-2, with D perhaps TRBD2 (7 bases). CDR3 loop: CASSLERGPAHEQYF. CDR3 DNA: TGTGCCAGCAGCTTAGAGCGGGGGCCCGCCCACGAGCAGTACTTC.